The sequence of this TCR beta chain was determined in a study of blood T cell repertoires in COVID-19. Study context: Samples of COVID-19 (acute and convalescent) were obtained from the United States, Italy and Spain.

Participant-given clinical history determined each cohort assignment. Before being deemed recovered, Cohort 3 donors had two negative PCRs, clearance, or symptom resolution. Per the study methods: Reference gene primer amplification yielded estimated nucleated cell counts. Only in-frame clones appear in the TCRdb table, and some are missing; sequencing was by immunoSEQ multiplex PCR. The D gene and trimming were derived from the DNA, and the V and J assignments and clone size from that table. The profile shows 200,000 to 250,000 clones, roughly 79% of them singletons. Germline trimming cut 3 bases from V and 7 bases from J; bases unmatched to any gene: 9. The germline V gene has CDR1 SGHTA and CDR2 FQGNSA. This CDR3 has 16 amino acids.

The source material was PBMCs or T cells enriched from blood (not recorded which). This sequence originates from a man aged 40-49 years who had recovered from COVID-19. The gene calls are TRBV7-2 and TRBJ1-5, with 10 bases identical to TRBD1. The CDR3 coding sequence is TGTGCCAGCAGCTTGGGGACAGGGGCGGGGTGGCAGCCCCAGCATTTT. This translates into CASSLGTGAGWQPQHF.